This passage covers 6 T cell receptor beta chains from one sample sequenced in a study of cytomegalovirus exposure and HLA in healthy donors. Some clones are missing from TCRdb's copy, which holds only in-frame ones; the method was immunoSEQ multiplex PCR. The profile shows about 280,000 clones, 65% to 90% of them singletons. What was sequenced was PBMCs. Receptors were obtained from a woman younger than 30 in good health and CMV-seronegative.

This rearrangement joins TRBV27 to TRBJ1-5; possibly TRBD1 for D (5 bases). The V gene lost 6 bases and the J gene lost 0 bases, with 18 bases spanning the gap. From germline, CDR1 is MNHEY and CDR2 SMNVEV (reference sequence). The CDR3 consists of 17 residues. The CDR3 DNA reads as TGTGCCAGCAGCGATTCACTCGGGGGTTATAGCAATCAGCCCCAGCATTTT. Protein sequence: CASSDSLGGYSNQPQHF.

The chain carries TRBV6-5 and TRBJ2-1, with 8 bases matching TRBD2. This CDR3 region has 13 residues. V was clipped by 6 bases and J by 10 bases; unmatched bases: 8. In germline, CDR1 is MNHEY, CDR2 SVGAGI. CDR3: CASSPGGSREQFF. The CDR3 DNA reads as TGTGCCAGCAGCCCGGGGGGGTCTCGGGAGCAGTTCTTC.

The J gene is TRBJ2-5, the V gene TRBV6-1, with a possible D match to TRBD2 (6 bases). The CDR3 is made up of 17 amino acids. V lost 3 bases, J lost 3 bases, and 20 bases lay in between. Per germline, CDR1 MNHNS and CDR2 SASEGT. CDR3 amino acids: CASSDPRQPGVKETQYF. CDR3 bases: TGTGCCAGCAGTGACCCTCGACAGCCGGGGGTTAAAGAGACCCAGTACTTC.

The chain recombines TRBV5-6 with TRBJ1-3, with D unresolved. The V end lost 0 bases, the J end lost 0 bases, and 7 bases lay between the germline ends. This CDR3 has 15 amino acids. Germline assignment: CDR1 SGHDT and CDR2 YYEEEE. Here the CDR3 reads CASSLDGSSGNTIYF. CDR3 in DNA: TGTGCCAGCAGCTTGGATGGCAGCTCTGGAAACACCATATATTTT. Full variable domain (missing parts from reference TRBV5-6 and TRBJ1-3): DAGVTQSPTHLIKTRGQQVTLRCSPKSGHDTVSWYQQALGQGPQFIFQYYEEEERQRGNFPDRFSGHQFPNYSSELNVNALLLGDSALYLCASSLDGSSGNTIYFGEGSWLTVV.

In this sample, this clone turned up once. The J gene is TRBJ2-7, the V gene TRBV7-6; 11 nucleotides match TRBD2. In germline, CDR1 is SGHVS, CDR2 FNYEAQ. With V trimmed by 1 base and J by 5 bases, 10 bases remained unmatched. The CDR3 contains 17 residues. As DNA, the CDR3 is TGTGCCAGCAGCTTAGGTAGGGCTAGCGGGAGGAGGGACGAGCAGTACTTC. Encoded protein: CASSLGRASGRRDEQYF.

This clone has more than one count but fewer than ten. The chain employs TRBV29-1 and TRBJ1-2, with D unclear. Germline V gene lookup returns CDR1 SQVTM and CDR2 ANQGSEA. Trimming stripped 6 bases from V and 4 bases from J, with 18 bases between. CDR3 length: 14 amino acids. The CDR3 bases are TGCAGCGTCGAACAGTCCTCCTCCACCTATGGCTACACCTTC. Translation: CSVEQSSSTYGYTF. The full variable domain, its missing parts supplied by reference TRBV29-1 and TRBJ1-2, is SAVISQKPSRDICQRGTSLTIQCQVDSQVTMMFWYRQQPGQSLTLIATANQGSEATYESGFVIDKFPISRPNLTFSTLTVSNMSPEDSSIYLCSVEQSSSTYGYTFGSGTRLTVV.